This TCR beta chain was obtained from a study of blood T cell repertoires in COVID-19. Across the study: COVID-19 samples collected from the United States, Italy and Spain covered acute and convalescent phases. T cells, B-cell-depleted T cells, or PBMCs supplied cDNA or gDNA.

Authors' methods: Nucleated cell counts were estimated from reference gene primer amplification. Profiled with immunoSEQ multiplex PCR; TCRdb holds only in-frame clones, not every one. V and J calls and clone size come straight from that table; D and trimming were deduced from the DNA. The table has 200,000 to 300,000 clones, roughly 82% seen once. This clone was detected only a few times. V shed 4 bases and J 7 bases; nucleotides not matched to a gene: 9. Germline V gene data show CDR1 as GTSNPN and CDR2 as SVGIG (reference sequence). This CDR3 comprises 13 residues. What was sequenced was peripheral blood. The V call is TRBV30, the J call TRBJ2-7; 8 nucleotides line up with TRBD1. The origin of this receptor is a man aged 35-49 years who had recovered from COVID-19. CDR3 region: CAWTHQGAGEQYF. CDR3 nucleotide sequence: TGTGCCTGGACCCATCAGGGGGCGGGTGAGCAGTACTTC.